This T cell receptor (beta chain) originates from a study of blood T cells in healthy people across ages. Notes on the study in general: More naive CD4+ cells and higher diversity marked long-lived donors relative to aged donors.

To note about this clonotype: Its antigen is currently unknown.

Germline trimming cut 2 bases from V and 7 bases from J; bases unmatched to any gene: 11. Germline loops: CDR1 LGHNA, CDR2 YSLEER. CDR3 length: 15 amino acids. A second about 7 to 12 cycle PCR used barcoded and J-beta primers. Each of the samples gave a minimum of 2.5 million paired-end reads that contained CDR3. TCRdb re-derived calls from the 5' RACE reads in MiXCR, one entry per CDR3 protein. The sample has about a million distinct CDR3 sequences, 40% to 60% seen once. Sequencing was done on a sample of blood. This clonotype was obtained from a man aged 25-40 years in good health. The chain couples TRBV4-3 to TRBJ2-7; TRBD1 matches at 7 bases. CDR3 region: CASSQPTGKGEEQYF. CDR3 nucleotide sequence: TGCGCCAGCAGCCAACCGACAGGGAAAGGGGAGGAGCAGTACTTC.